The next 25 T cell receptor beta chains were all read from a single sample in a study of cytomegalovirus exposure and HLA in healthy donors. The PCR employed 60 Vbeta primers together with 13 Jbeta primers. Generated by immunoSEQ multiplex PCR, the TCRdb table keeps only in-frame clones and is missing some. The sample yields under 170,000 clones, 79% seen once. Specimen: PBMCs. The receptors stem from a man aged 50-59 years in good health and CMV-seropositive.

This clone came up a few times. This sequence joins TRBV10-3 and TRBJ1-1; 7 positions match TRBD1. The CDR3 runs to 14 residues. Germline V gene sequence: CDR1 ENHRY, CDR2 SYGVKD. With V trimmed by 6 bases and J by 3 bases, 7 bases remained unmatched. The CDR3 DNA reads TGTGCCATCAGGAAGAGGGGGCTTGACACTGAAGCTTTCTTT. It encodes CAIRKRGLDTEAFF.

The V and J genes are TRBV5-4 and TRBJ2-1; no clear D gene. The CDR3 loop spans 12 amino acids. Germline CDR1 and CDR2: SGHNT and YYREEE (reference sequence). V lost 1 base and J lost 7, with 6 bases in between. The CDR3 nucleotides read TGTGCCAGCAGCTTGATCGGGAATGAGCAGTTCTTC. It codes for CASSLIGNEQFF.

The chain is built from TRBV2 and TRBJ2-7, with D tentatively TRBD2 (6 bases). V was cut by 4 bases and J by 0 bases, with 13 bases left in between. Germline V gene data show CDR1 as SNHLY and CDR2 as FYNNEI. The CDR3 is 15 residues long. The CDR3 region is CASSGGAGASYEQYF. The CDR3 coding sequence is TGTGCCAGCAGTGGGGGAGCGGGCGCCTCCTACGAGCAGTACTTC.

This clone was observed a handful of times. This chain connects TRBV4-1 to TRBJ2-1; 7 bases map to TRBD2. Unmatched junction bases numbered 11, after V lost 0 bases and J lost 6 bases. The germline gives CDR1 MGHRA, CDR2 YSYEKL. The CDR3 is made up of 17 amino acids. The CDR3 region has the DNA TGCGCCAGCAGCCAAGACGTTCGGGGGAGGGCCGGCAATGAGCAGTTCTTC. This translates into CASSQDVRGRAGNEQFF.

This sequence joins TRBV6-5 and TRBJ1-2, with 7 nucleotides matching TRBD1. The V gene end was trimmed by 8 bases and the J gene end by 4 bases; junction bases not matched to a gene: 10. The germline CDR1 and CDR2 sequences are MNHEY and SVGAGI. There are 14 residues in the CDR3. Here the CDR3 DNA reads TGTGCCAGCGGCGGGGCAGGGGGGCTCTATGGCTACACCTTC. It translates to CASGGAGGLYGYTF.

In this sample, this clone turned up once. The rearrangement joins TRBV28 to TRBJ2-6; D gene uncertain. Germline loops: CDR1 MDHEN, CDR2 SYDVKM. Between the trimmed V and J ends, which lost 5 bases and 0 bases, there was a span of 14 bases. CDR3 size: 17 residues. The CDR3 region is CASSLTTAGSGANVLTF. The DNA of the CDR3 is TGTGCCAGCAGTCTGACAACCGCCGGCTCTGGGGCCAACGTCCTGACTTTC.

This clone showed up just once. This sequence joins TRBV7-2 and TRBJ1-2, with a tentative D call TRBD1 (5 bases). V was pared by 4 bases and J by 5 bases, with 23 bases between. This CDR3 has 17 amino acids. Germline CDR1 SGHTA, CDR2 FQGNSA. CDR3 region: CASSSFPGQPKGYGYTF. The DNA for the CDR3 is TGTGCCAGCAGCTCCTTTCCCGGACAACCGAAGGGGTATGGCTACACCTTC.

The rearrangement joins TRBV7-8 to TRBJ2-1, with a tentative D call TRBD1 (6 bases). The V and J ends lost 3 bases and 3 bases respectively, with 9 bases between them. Germline V lookup: CDR1 SGHVS, CDR2 FQNEAQ. The CDR3 spans 14 residues. The CDR3 sequence is CASSFGQSYNEQFF. The CDR3 bases are TGTGCCAGCAGCTTCGGACAGAGCTACAATGAGCAGTTCTTC.

The gene calls are TRBV27 and TRBJ2-7; TRBD1 matches 10 bases. The CDR3 is 19 residues long. The V segment lost 2 bases and the J segment 3 bases; nucleotides outside the gene matches: 16. The germline V gene has CDR1 MNHEY and CDR2 SMNVEV (reference sequence). CDR3 in amino acids: CASSLRATGGQTFLYEQYF. DNA of the CDR3: TGTGCCAGCAGTTTAAGGGCGACAGGGGGCCAAACGTTCCTCTACGAGCAGTACTTC.

This clone was detected only a few times. The V gene is TRBV6-5, the J gene TRBJ2-5; tentatively, D is TRBD2 (6 bases). The CDR3 runs to 15 residues. CDR1 and CDR2 (germline): MNHEY, SVGAGI. V was cut by 6 bases and J by 4 bases, with 18 bases left in between. The CDR3 loop reads CASSVGGFKAETQYF. CDR3 DNA sequence: TGTGCCAGCAGCGTCGGAGGGTTTAAGGCAGAGACCCAGTACTTC.

The rearrangement links TRBV5-1 to TRBJ2-7; 12 bases match TRBD1. This CDR3 spans 17 amino acids. Germline V gene lookup returns CDR1 SGHRS and CDR2 YFSETQ. V trimming: 6 bases; J trimming: 9 bases; junction bases outside the gene matches: 19. The CDR3 DNA reads TGCGCCAGCACCCCCGGAGGGACAGGGGGCGATGTTATAAGGCAGTACTTC. Protein sequence: CASTPGGTGGDVIRQYF.

CDR3 DNA sequence: TGTGCCTGGAGGGCCCGGGACAGACTCACAGATACGCAGTATTTT. It yields the protein CAWRARDRLTDTQYF. The genes are TRBV30 and TRBJ2-3, with TRBD1 matching 7 bases. Germline lookup yields CDR1 GTSNPN and CDR2 SVGIG (reference sequence). This CDR3 spans 15 amino acids. Germline trimming cut 3 bases from V and 2 bases from J; bases unmatched to any gene: 8. Full variable domain (missing parts from reference TRBV30 and TRBJ2-3): SQTIHQWPATLVQPVGSPLSLECTVEGTSNPNLYWYRQAAGRGLQLLFYSVGIGQISSEVPQNLSASRPQDRQFILSSKKLLLSDSGFYLCAWRARDRLTDTQYFGPGTRLTVL.

This chain connects TRBV5-1 to TRBJ2-1; 10 positions agree with TRBD2. The CDR3 covers 16 residues. The germline V gene has CDR1 SGHRS and CDR2 YFSETQ. V gave up 4 bases and J gave up 9 bases; unmatched junction bases: 13. The chain's CDR3 is CASSPSAGGPDCEQFF. CDR3 DNA: TGCGCCAGCAGCCCATCAGCGGGAGGGCCAGATTGTGAGCAGTTCTTC.

The chain recombines TRBV5-6 with TRBJ2-7, with TRBD1 matching over 12 bases. The CDR3 is 15 residues long. Germline assignment: CDR1 SGHDT and CDR2 YYEEEE. J was trimmed by 5 bases and V by 0 bases; bases with no gene match: 3. CDR3 residues: CASSLDGTGGHEQYF. The CDR3 DNA reads TGTGCCAGCAGCTTGGACGGGACAGGGGGCCACGAGCAGTACTTC.

The chain links TRBV5-1 to TRBJ2-6, with 12 nucleotides matching TRBD2. J gave up 2 bases and V 4 bases, and 4 bases lay outside the gene matches. In germline, CDR1 is SGHRS, CDR2 YFSETQ. The CDR3 consists of 17 residues. The CDR3 spells CASSTGLAGPGANVLTF. CDR3 nucleotides: TGCGCCAGCAGCACCGGACTAGCGGGACCTGGGGCCAACGTCCTGACTTTC.

The chain joins TRBV28 to TRBJ2-7; 8 positions match TRBD1. Germline loops: CDR1 MDHEN, CDR2 SYDVKM. With 6 bases clipped from V and 2 bases from J, the junction kept 18 bases outside the gene matches. The CDR3 covers 18 residues. In DNA form, the CDR3 reads TGTGCCAGCAGGCTTTCAGTCCGACAGGGGAGGTGGGCCTACGAGCAGTACTTC. This sequence encodes CASRLSVRQGRWAYEQYF.

CDR3 in DNA: TGTGCCAGCAGCCAGGGGAGTACGGAGACGACCATATATTTT. It encodes CASSQGSTETTIYF. The chain couples TRBV4-2 to TRBJ1-3, with D hard to call. V was pared by 3 bases and J by 10 bases, with 16 bases between. The V gene's germline CDR1 is LGHNA and CDR2 YNFKEQ. The CDR3 contains 14 residues.

The V call is TRBV5-1, the J call TRBJ2-5; 7 bases match TRBD1. The germline V gene has CDR1 SGHRS and CDR2 YFSETQ. This CDR3 spans 14 amino acids. V lost 0 bases to trimming and J lost 11 bases; unmatched junction nucleotides: 10. CDR3 in DNA: TGCGCCAGCAGCTTGGGACAGGGTGGAGGTGAGCAGTACTTC. Protein sequence: CASSLGQGGGEQYF.

V is TRBV11-2 and J is TRBJ2-7; D call uncertain. With 2 bases removed from V and 2 bases from J, the gap between germline ends came to 13 bases. Germline V gives CDR1 SGHAT, CDR2 FQNNGV. This CDR3 region has 15 residues. CDR3 nucleotides: TGTGCCAGCAGCTTATTACTCGGCGGTACCTACGAGCAGTACTTC. Protein: CASSLLLGGTYEQYF.

V and J are TRBV5-1 and TRBJ2-7, with 9 bases fitting TRBD2. V lost 4 bases to trimming and J lost 0 bases; unmatched junction nucleotides: 8. This CDR3 region has 16 residues. The germline V gene encodes CDR1 SGHRS and CDR2 YFSETQ. CDR3 loop: CASSHNSGGLSYEQYF. The CDR3 region has the DNA TGCGCCAGCAGCCATAATAGCGGGGGCCTCTCCTACGAGCAGTACTTC.

This clone was detected only once. The chain employs TRBV7-9 and TRBJ2-3, with D unclear. CDR3 length: 13 residues. V was clipped by 7 bases and J by 5 bases, with 13 bases between them. The germline V gene has CDR1 SEHNR and CDR2 FQNEAQ (reference sequence). The CDR3 reads CASTLKSGDTQYF. The CDR3 nucleotides read TGTGCCAGCACCCTCAAGTCCGGAGATACGCAGTATTTT.

V is TRBV2 and J is TRBJ2-7; D may be TRBD1 (6 bases). Trimming removed 4 bases from V and 4 bases from J, with 11 bases in between. The CDR3 runs 13 residues. CDR1 and CDR2 (germline): SNHLY, FYNNEI. The CDR3 sequence: CASSGGTQYEQYF. Written as DNA, the CDR3 is TGTGCCAGCAGTGGAGGGACACAGTACGAGCAGTACTTC.

V gene TRBV5-4 combines with J gene TRBJ1-1; 8 bases fit TRBD1. The germline gives CDR1 SGHNT, CDR2 YYREEE (reference sequence). Trimming cost V 0 bases and J 3 bases; bases outside gene matches: 4. The CDR3 is 15 amino acids. DNA of the CDR3: TGTGCCAGCAGCTTGGGCGGACAGGGCTACACTGAAGCTTTCTTT. Translation gives CASSLGGQGYTEAFF.

The rearrangement links TRBV28 to TRBJ2-3; TRBD1 aligns across 10 bases. This CDR3 has 15 amino acids. Germline V gene sequence: CDR1 MDHEN, CDR2 SYDVKM. V lost 4 bases and J lost 4; bases outside the gene matches: 5. This CDR3 reads CASSSGTGVPDTQYF. CDR3 DNA sequence: TGTGCCAGCAGTTCCGGGACAGGGGTTCCAGATACGCAGTATTTT.

This chain links TRBV29-1 with TRBJ2-5; D is perhaps TRBD2 (6 bases). Trimming left V 3 bases short and J 3 bases short, with 11 bases between. The CDR3 has 13 amino acids. Germline CDR1 is SQVTM and CDR2 is ANQGSEA. CDR3 bases: TGCAGCGTTGATTTTCGGGAGAAAGAGACCCAGTACTTC. This gives the protein CSVDFREKETQYF.